The 22 T cell receptor beta chains presented below share a single source sample, sequenced in a study of T cell responses to AZD1222 COVID-19 vaccine. Repertoires were generated with immunoSEQ multiplex PCR, while TCRdb's copy carries only in-frame clones and drops some. The table has approximately 180,000 clones, around nine tenths seen once; the top ten hold about 3.6%. The sequenced sample was peripheral blood, obtained 28 days after the second dose of the MenACWY control vaccine. All receptors derive from an adult who received the MenACWY meningococcal vaccine as a control.

The gene calls are TRBV30 and TRBJ2-7, with TRBD1 matching 7 bases. V shed 1 base, J shed 3 bases, and the junction held 6 bases outside the gene matches. Germline CDR1 reads GTSNPN; CDR2 reads SVGIG (reference sequence). CDR3 length: 14 amino acids. CDR3 DNA sequence: TGTGCCTGGAGTGGTAGGACAGGCATCTACGAGCAGTACTTC. Protein: CAWSGRTGIYEQYF.

A word on this clone: Germline is not matched at one junction end, which may reflect a read error. This chain uses TRBV19 with TRBJ1-4; D is perhaps TRBD1 (5 bases). Germline V gene data show CDR1 as LNHDA and CDR2 as SQIVND (reference sequence). CDR3 length: 14 residues. CDR3: CASSKWTTNEKLFF. CDR3 DNA: TGTGCCAGTAGTAAGTGGACAACCAATGAAAAACTGTTTTTT.

This rearrangement joins TRBV9 to TRBJ1-4; 10 bases fit TRBD1. J was trimmed by 7 bases and V by 5 bases; bases with no gene match: 5. The germline V gene encodes CDR1 SGDLS and CDR2 YYNGEE. CDR3 size: 14 residues. The CDR3: CASSLGQGREKLFF. The CDR3 nucleotides read TGTGCCAGCAGTTTGGGACAGGGGCGTGAAAAACTGTTTTTT.

This rearrangement joins TRBV19 to TRBJ2-1, with TRBD2 identical over 11 bases. This CDR3 contains 17 residues. Looked up from germline, CDR1 is LNHDA and CDR2 is SQIVND (reference sequence). The junction had 5 bases not matched to a gene; V was cut back by 4 bases and J by 0 bases. The CDR3 DNA reads TGTGCCAGTAGTACAGGGACTAGCGGAAGCTCCTACAATGAGCAGTTCTTC. It encodes CASSTGTSGSSYNEQFF.

The chain couples TRBV7-3 to TRBJ1-3, with 7 bases lining up with TRBD1. The V and J ends lost 0 bases and 0 bases, in that order; junction bases with no gene match: 2. Per the germline V gene, CDR1 is SGHTA and CDR2 is FQGTGA. This CDR3 has 16 residues. CDR3 sequence reads: CASSLTGQYSGNTIYF. In nucleotides, the CDR3 is TGTGCCAGCAGCTTAACGGGACAGTACTCTGGAAACACCATATATTTT.

This clone has a single count. The V gene is TRBV28, the J gene TRBJ1-5, with D hard to call. The length of the CDR3 is 13 residues. CDR1 and CDR2 from the germline V gene are MDHEN and SYDVKM. Trimming removed 5 bases at V and 5 bases at J, with 10 bases between. Here the CDR3 DNA reads TGTGCCAGCAGTGATCCTCCCTATCAGCCCCAGCATTTT. Its protein is CASSDPPYQPQHF.

The J gene is TRBJ1-5, the V gene TRBV7-3, with 7 bases lining up with TRBD1. CDR1 and CDR2 from the germline V gene are SGHTA and FQGTGA. With V trimmed by 3 bases and J by 7 bases, 0 bases remained unmatched. This CDR3 spans 12 amino acids. Written as DNA, the CDR3 is TGTGCCAGCAGCTTGACAGGGCAGCCCCAGCATTTT. This encodes CASSLTGQPQHF.

This chain uses TRBV27 with TRBJ2-6; D unclear. In germline, CDR1 is MNHEY, CDR2 SMNVEV (reference sequence). Between the trimmed V and J ends, which lost 0 bases and 3 bases, there was a span of 6 bases. CDR3 size: 15 residues. This CDR3 is CASSLSFFGANVLTF. CDR3 DNA: TGTGCCAGCAGTTTATCGTTTTTTGGGGCCAACGTCCTGACTTTC.

This chain uses TRBV18 with TRBJ1-1; TRBD1 matches 12 bases. The CDR3 totals 17 residues. V shed 4 bases, J shed 0 bases, and the junction held 6 bases outside the gene matches. CDR1 KGHSH and CDR2 LQKENI come from the germline V gene. CDR3 in DNA: TGTGCCAGCTCACACTCCGGGACAGGGGGCGTGAACACTGAAGCTTTCTTT. Residues: CASSHSGTGGVNTEAFF.

The chain recombines TRBV9 with TRBJ1-3; D gene unclear. The CDR3 consists of 15 residues. Trimming shortened V by 0 bases and J by 2 bases, and 9 bases separated the two germline ends. CDR1 is SGDLS, CDR2 YYNGEE, per germline. The CDR3 region has the DNA TGTGCCAGCAGCGTAGTTGTCGGACCTGGAAACACCATATATTTT. Residues: CASSVVVGPGNTIYF.

The chain combines TRBV19 with TRBJ1-1; 8 nucleotides line up with TRBD1. The CDR3 covers 13 residues. Looked up from germline, CDR1 is LNHDA and CDR2 is SQIVND (reference sequence). V lost 7 bases, J lost 3 bases, and 4 bases stayed unmatched. Here the CDR3 DNA reads TGTGCCAGTACTTCGACAGGGGACACTGAAGCTTTCTTT. The encoded protein is CASTSTGDTEAFF.

The gene calls are TRBV27 and TRBJ1-6, with unresolved D. Germline V gene lookup returns CDR1 MNHEY and CDR2 SMNVEV (reference sequence). This CDR3 has 16 amino acids. V lost 0 bases to trimming and J lost 7 bases, with 13 bases between them. CDR3: CASSLSRQVPNSPLHF. The CDR3 DNA reads as TGTGCCAGCAGTTTATCGAGGCAGGTACCAAATTCACCCCTCCACTTT.

The chain is built from TRBV3-1 (or the pseudogene TRBV3-2) and TRBJ1-2; D uncertain. Germline V gene data show CDR1 as LGHDT and CDR2 as YNNKEL (reference sequence). This CDR3 comprises 13 residues. V was cut by 1 base and J by 2 bases, with 5 bases left in between. The CDR3 is CASSQGMNYGYTF. The DNA of the CDR3 is TGTGCCAGCAGCCAAGGTATGAACTATGGCTACACCTTC.

The CDR3: CASSGAFNQPQHF. Here the CDR3 DNA reads TGTGCCAGTAGTGGAGCCTTTAATCAGCCCCAGCATTTT. V gene TRBV19 combines with J gene TRBJ1-5; D uncertain. The CDR3 totals 13 residues. V gave up 5 bases and J gave up 4 bases, with 9 bases separating them. CDR1 is LNHDA, CDR2 SQIVND, per germline (reference sequence).

V gene TRBV11-2 combines with J gene TRBJ1-4; D may be TRBD1 (5 bases). Germline V CDR1 and CDR2: SGHAT, FQNNGV. The V end was cut by 6 bases, the J end by 7 bases, with 6 bases between. The CDR3 spans 11 residues. The CDR3 DNA sequence: TGTGCCAGCAGGGGGGGTGAAAAACTGTTTTTT. Translated, it gives CASRGGEKLFF. The whole variable domain, remainder taken from reference TRBV11-2 and TRBJ1-4, is EAGVAQSPRYKIIEKRQSVAFWCNPISGHATLYWYQQILGQGPKLLIQFQNNGVVDDSQLPKDRFSAERLKGVDSTLKIQPAKLEDSAVYLCASRGGEKLFFGSGTQLSVL.

The chain employs TRBV18 and TRBJ2-3, with 9 bases lining up with TRBD1. Looked up from germline, CDR1 is KGHSH and CDR2 is LQKENI. V trimming: 6 bases; J trimming: 5 bases; junction bases outside the gene matches: 6. This CDR3 region has 14 residues. In nucleotides, the CDR3 is TGTGCCAGCTCGTTACAGGGGGCGATAGATACGCAGTATTTT. This translates into CASSLQGAIDTQYF. Full variable domain (remainder filled in from reference TRBV18 and TRBJ2-3): NAGVMQNPRHLVRRRGQEARLRCSPMKGHSHVYWYRQLPEEGLKFMVYLQKENIIDESGMPKERFSAEFPKEGPSILRIQQVVRGDSAAYFCASSLQGAIDTQYFGPGTRLTVL.

This sequence joins TRBV5-1 and TRBJ1-1; D not certain. The CDR3 is 14 residues long. Germline CDR1 is SGHRS and CDR2 is YFSETQ. V was cut by 0 bases and J by 5 bases, with 11 bases left in between. The chain's CDR3 is CASSLERDATEAFF. The DNA of the CDR3 is TGCGCCAGCAGCTTGGAAAGGGATGCGACTGAAGCTTTCTTT.

V and J are TRBV5-1 and TRBJ2-7; D is tentatively TRBD1 or TRBD2 (5 bases each). The CDR3 consists of 15 residues. Looked up from germline, CDR1 is SGHRS and CDR2 is YFSETQ. Trimming cost V 2 bases and J 6 bases, with 18 bases left between them. This CDR3 is CASSFGTGHGGEQYF. For the CDR3, the DNA is TGCGCCAGCAGCTTTGGGACCGGCCATGGGGGCGAGCAGTACTTC. The whole variable domain, filled in from reference TRBV5-1 and TRBJ2-7, reads KAGVTQTPRYLIKTRGQQVTLSCSPISGHRSVSWYQQTPGQGLQFLFEYFSETQRNKGNFPGRFSGRQFSNSRSEMNVSTLELGDSALYLCASSFGTGHGGEQYFGPGTRLTVT.

V and J are TRBV12-3 or TRBV12-4 and TRBJ1-3, with D perhaps matching TRBD1 (5 bases). The germline V and J ends were trimmed by 7 bases and 4 bases, with 11 bases remaining between them. This CDR3 region has 13 residues. The CDR3 loop is CASTAGPGNTIYF. In DNA, the CDR3 is TGTGCCAGCACGGCGGGACCCGGAAACACCATATATTTT.

The chain uses TRBV27 and TRBJ1-4; D unclear. V lost 0 bases to trimming and J lost 7 bases, with 9 bases between them. The CDR3 contains 14 residues. Germline lookup yields CDR1 MNHEY and CDR2 SMNVEV (reference sequence). CDR3: CASSLSGRGEKLFF. DNA of the CDR3: TGTGCCAGCAGTTTATCAGGGCGCGGTGAAAAACTGTTTTTT.

To note about this clone: Germline is not matched at one junction end, which may reflect a read error. The V call is TRBV7-2, the J call TRBJ2-7, with 11 positions matching TRBD1. The CDR3 loop spans 15 amino acids. Germline loops: CDR1 SGHTA, CDR2 FQGNSA. Here the CDR3 reads CASSPRTGGSHEQYF. CDR3 nucleotide sequence: TGTGCCAGCAGCCCTAGGACAGGGGGCTCCCACGAGCAGTACTTC.

The V and J genes are TRBV6-2 or TRBV6-3 and TRBJ1-5; 9 bases line up with TRBD1. CDR3 length: 15 amino acids. The V gene end was trimmed by 2 bases and the J gene end by 4 bases; junction bases not matched to a gene: 3. Germline lookup yields CDR1 MNHEY and CDR2 SVGEGT. CDR3 nucleotide sequence: TGTGCCAGCAGTTACGCCGGACAGGGGAATCAGCCCCAGCATTTT. Amino acid sequence: CASSYAGQGNQPQHF.